The source of this T cell receptor (beta chain) is a study of CD8+CD57+ T cells in acquired aplastic anemia. In the study overall: Sorted CD4+ and CD8+ cells gave an average of approximately 3.4 ug of DNA. Points from the study as a whole: Patients and controls turned out to have twenty-nine CD8+ CDR3 sequences in common. For CD8+ Simpson's diversity, patients and controls showed no significant difference.

This clonotype was counted ten times or more. The antigen is not known. CDR3 length: 16 amino acids. The V segment lost 3 bases and the J segment 2 bases; nucleotides outside the gene matches: 3. Looked up from germline, CDR1 is MGHRA and CDR2 is YSYEKL. Genomic DNA acted as the template from which TCR beta VDJ combination and CDR3 sequence profiling were carried out. Each CDR3 protein is one row after TCRdb ran MiXCR on the reads. The sample has over 250,000 distinct CDR3 sequences, roughly 61% seen once. Patients included in sequencing had previously demonstrated CD8+CD57+ cell expansion by flow cytometry. Patient blood was sampled before any therapy had been received.

Sequenced material: sorted CD4+, CD8+, or CD8+CD57+ T cells (not recorded which) from PBMCs. V gene TRBV4-1 combines with J gene TRBJ2-1; 11 bases match TRBD2. This receptor was taken from a human donor with aplastic anemia. For the CDR3, the DNA is TGCGCCAGCAGCCAGGAACTAGCGGGAGCCTACAATGAGCAGTTCTTC. Encoded protein: CASSQELAGAYNEQFF.